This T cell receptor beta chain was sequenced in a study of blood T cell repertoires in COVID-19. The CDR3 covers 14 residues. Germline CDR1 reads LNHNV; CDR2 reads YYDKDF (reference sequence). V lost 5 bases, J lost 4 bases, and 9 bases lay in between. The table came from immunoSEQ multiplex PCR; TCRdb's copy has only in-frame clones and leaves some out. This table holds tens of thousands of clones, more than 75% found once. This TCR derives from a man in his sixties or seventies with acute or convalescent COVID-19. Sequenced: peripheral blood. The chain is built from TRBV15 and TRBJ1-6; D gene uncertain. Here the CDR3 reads CATSPDGYNSPLHF. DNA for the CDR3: TGTGCCACCAGCCCTGACGGGTATAATTCACCCCTCCACTTT.